This T cell receptor beta chain was sequenced for a study of blood T cell repertoires in COVID-19. Study-wide context: Material from acute and convalescent COVID-19 was sourced from the United States, Italy and Spain. PBMCs, B-cell-depleted T cells, or T cells were the source of the cDNA or gDNA that made up the material.

V lost 5 bases and J lost 2, with 15 bases in between. CDR1 is MNHEY, CDR2 SMNVEV, per germline (reference sequence). The CDR3 length is 15 residues. Per the study methods: Amplification with reference gene primers provided the estimates of nucleated cell counts. Assay: immunoSEQ multiplex PCR; the TCRdb copy retains only in-frame clones and omits some. For V, J and clone size, that table is used; D and trimming come from the DNA. Seen here are fewer than 200,000 clones, approximately 89% observed once, and the top ten hold about 2.7%. What was sequenced was peripheral blood. This clonotype was obtained from a man in his forties with active or convalescent COVID-19. This rearrangement joins TRBV27 to TRBJ1-2, with TRBD1 as a possible D gene (5 bases). In DNA form, the CDR3 reads TGTGCCAGCAGTCCTGCTAGGGGCTCGAACTATGGCTACACCTTC. Protein: CASSPARGSNYGYTF.